The next 10 T cell receptor beta chains were all read from a single sample in a study of shared clonotypes between healthy human individuals. Profiled with immunoSEQ multiplex PCR; TCRdb holds only in-frame clones, not every one. The sample has about 2 million clones, approximately 94% seen once. Naivety among CD8 cells was defined by CD45RO negativity and positive CCR7 selection, thereby excluding terminally differentiated effector memory CD45RA+ cells. Sample: naive CD8+ T cells sorted from blood. These receptors were obtained from a man aged 18 to 30 in good health.

This clone is a singleton in its sample. The chain couples TRBV28 to TRBJ1-6; tentative D call: TRBD1 (6 bases). The V end lost 6 bases, the J end lost 0 bases, and 12 bases lay between the germline ends. The CDR3 is 16 amino acids. Germline CDR1 and CDR2: MDHEN and SYDVKM. CDR3 loop: CASRSQGSSYNSPLHF. The CDR3 region has the DNA TGTGCCAGCAGATCACAGGGTAGCTCCTATAATTCACCCCTCCACTTT. Full variable domain (missing parts from reference TRBV28 and TRBJ1-6): DVKVTQSSRYLVKRTGEKVFLECVQDMDHENMFWYRQDPGLGLRLIYFSYDVKMKEKGDIPEGYSVSREKKERFSLILESASTNQTSMYLCASRSQGSSYNSPLHFGNGTRLTVT.

V is TRBV4-1 and J is TRBJ2-7, with 8 bases aligning to TRBD2. CDR1 is MGHRA, CDR2 YSYEKL, per germline. The CDR3 is 15 amino acids. V trimming: 0 bases; J trimming: 5 bases; junction bases outside the gene matches: 6. The CDR3 is CASSQEPREVHEQYF. The CDR3 coding sequence is TGCGCCAGCAGCCAAGAACCGCGGGAGGTGCACGAGCAGTACTTC.

This clone has just one count. The chain recombines TRBV7-9 with TRBJ1-1; 8 nucleotides match TRBD1. The CDR3 is 14 amino acids. Germline values: CDR1 SEHNR, CDR2 FQNEAQ (reference sequence). V gave up 2 bases and J gave up 11 bases; unmatched junction bases: 10. This CDR3 reads CASSLPQGALAAFF. Written as DNA, the CDR3 is TGTGCCAGCAGCTTACCTCAGGGGGCTTTGGCCGCTTTCTTT.

V and J are TRBV29-1 and TRBJ1-2; D unclear. Trimming removed 7 bases from V and 1 base from J, with 4 bases in between. The CDR3 consists of 10 residues. Germline V gives CDR1 SQVTM, CDR2 ANQGSEA. The CDR3 DNA is TGCAGCGCCAATAACTATGGCTACACCTTC. Protein product: CSANNYGYTF.

The chain links TRBV6-5 to TRBJ2-5, with D hard to call. The germline V and J ends were trimmed by 10 bases and 6 bases, with 9 bases remaining between them. Germline CDR1 MNHEY, CDR2 SVGAGI. The length of the CDR3 is 10 residues. CDR3 nucleotides: TGTGCCACCACCTATCAGACCCAGTACTTC. Residues: CATTYQTQYF.

Remarks on this clone: At the DNA level, this CDR3 is encoded by other sequences in the same sample as well. The J gene is TRBJ1-5, the V gene TRBV27, with a possible D match to TRBD1 (6 bases). This CDR3 comprises 14 residues. The V end was cut by 6 bases, the J end by 4 bases, with 13 bases between. The germline V gene encodes CDR1 MNHEY and CDR2 SMNVEV (reference sequence). CDR3: CASRLTGSNQPQHF. The CDR3 DNA follows: TGTGCCAGCAGGTTGACAGGTTCTAATCAGCCCCAGCATTTT.

This chain uses TRBV5-1 with TRBJ2-7, with D unclear. V was pared by 0 bases and J by 7 bases, with 11 bases between. This CDR3 is built from 13 residues. Germline CDR1 and CDR2: SGHRS and YFSETQ. This chain's CDR3 is CASSLDPMGEQYF. The DNA for the CDR3 is TGCGCCAGCAGCTTGGACCCGATGGGGGAGCAGTACTTC.

The chain uses TRBV7-2 and TRBJ2-7; D ambiguous. V was pared by 5 bases and J by 5 bases, with 13 bases between. CDR3 size: 13 residues. CDR1 is SGHTA and CDR2 is FQGNSA in the germline V gene. CDR3 region: CASSRNPADEQYF. DNA of the CDR3: TGTGCCAGCAGCCGCAACCCCGCGGACGAGCAGTACTTC. The full variable domain, rest sourced from reference TRBV7-2 and TRBJ2-7, is GAGVSQSPSNKVTEKGKDVELRCDPISGHTALYWYRQSLGQGLEFLIYFQGNSAPDKSGLPSDRFSAERTGGSVSTLTIQRTQQEDSAVYLCASSRNPADEQYFGPGTRLTVT.

The rearrangement joins TRBV27 to TRBJ2-1, with 10 bases lining up with TRBD2. CDR1 is MNHEY, CDR2 SMNVEV, per germline (reference sequence). The CDR3 totals 16 residues. The J segment lost 11 bases and the V segment lost 5 bases, leaving 15 bases of the junction unmatched. CDR3 amino acids: CASSASSGSVPMKQFF. The CDR3 nucleotides read TGTGCCAGCAGTGCATCTAGCGGGAGTGTTCCAATGAAGCAGTTCTTC.

The chain recombines TRBV27 with TRBJ2-1; TRBD2 is a possible D gene (5 bases). Germline CDR1 is MNHEY and CDR2 is SMNVEV (reference sequence). Between the trimmed V and J ends, which lost 2 bases and 0 bases, there was a span of 11 bases. The CDR3 loop spans 16 amino acids. CDR3 DNA sequence: TGTGCCAGCAGTTTAGCAGTAGCGAGCTCCTACAATGAGCAGTTCTTC. Its translation: CASSLAVASSYNEQFF.